This TCR beta chain was retrieved from a study of shared clonotypes between healthy human individuals. The study's findings and limits: A handful of donors showed sharing of approximately 5% of naive CD4 clonotypes.

Using immunoSEQ multiplex PCR, the repertoire was profiled, and TCRdb retains in-frame clones only, with some absent. The data show about 2.4 million clones, 93% seen once. CDR3 length equals 17 residues. Trimming at V came to 4 bases and at J to 2 bases, leaving 9 bases not matched to a gene. Germline CDR1 is LGHNA and CDR2 is YNFKEQ. Regarding this clone: Its antigen is not identified.

The V call is TRBV4-2, the J call TRBJ1-5; 9 nucleotides match TRBD1. The specimen was naive CD4+ T cells from PBMCs. Subset of the sample: CD45RA+ positively selected. This receptor was obtained from a man younger than 35 in good health. Some clones in this sample may be carry-over from other donors' samples. DNA for the CDR3: TGTGCCAGCAGCCGCCACAGGGGGCGCGGGGGCAATCAGCCCCAGCATTTT. Translated, it gives CASSRHRGRGGNQPQHF.